Presented here are 10 T cell receptor beta chains from one specimen sequenced in a study of CD8+ T cells in alopecia areata. Sorting of pooled cutaneous lymph node cells used CD4, CD8alpha, NKG2D, NKG2ACE and other markers. Extracted RNA was reverse transcribed, and the resulting cDNA served as sequencing template. Repertoires were generated with immunoSEQ multiplex PCR, while TCRdb's copy carries only in-frame clones and drops some. The table records about 6,000 clones without singletons, the ten largest covering about 30%. Sequencing used CD8+ T cells sorted from a lymph node. These TCRs come from a C3H/HeJ mouse with alopecia areata. MHC haplotype here: H2-k.

About this clone itself: Mouse gene names apply. The read ends 4 residues before the CDR3 terminus; that terminus is restored from the germline J gene. This chain links TRBV13-3 with TRBJ2-4; D is perhaps TRBD1 (5 bases). Trimming left V 4 bases short and J 0 bases short, with 6 bases between. Germline V lookup: CDR1 NNHDY, CDR2 SYVADS. This CDR3 has 13 amino acids. CDR3 bases read: TGTGCCAGCAGTAGGGGTAGTCAAAAC. This gives the protein CASSRGSQN. The full CDR3 is CASSRGSQNTLYF.

This clone was detected ten times or more. Germline and genes: mouse. Read sequence stops 4 residues before the CDR3 end, and the germline J gene provides the missing end. V gene TRBV1 combines with J gene TRBJ2-3; 7 positions match TRBD2. Germline CDR1 and CDR2: NSQYPW and LRSPGD (reference sequence). Trimming at V came to 1 base and at J to 0 bases, leaving 4 bases not matched to a gene. The CDR3 is 16 amino acids. CDR3 protein: CTCSAAGGVSAETLYF. The CDR3 DNA, read in part, is TGCACCTGCAGTGCAGCCGGGGGGGTTAGTGCAGAA.

The table lists this clone with many counts. Any gene name here is a mouse gene name. The read ends 4 residues shy of where the CDR3 ends; the end is completed using the germline J gene. Other DNA sequences of this sample code for an identical CDR3. The J gene is TRBJ2-7, the V gene TRBV1; 10 nucleotides match TRBD2. Germline V CDR1 and CDR2: NSQYPW, LRSPGD (reference sequence). The CDR3 length is 14 residues. V gave up 3 bases and J gave up 3 bases; unmatched junction bases: 2. The CDR3 sequence is CTCSARTGGYEQYF. The CDR3 DNA, read in part, is TGCACCTGCAGTGCCAGGACTGGGGGCTAT.

As for this clone: Genes and germline come from the mouse. Read data end 4 residues before the CDR3 end; the end is taken from the germline J gene. The chain recombines TRBV13-2 with TRBJ2-5; 9 bases are shared with TRBD2. This CDR3 contains 13 residues. CDR1 and CDR2 (germline): NNHNN, SYGAGS (reference sequence). The chain's CDR3 is CASDVGGRDTQYF. The CDR3 bases that were read are TGTGCCAGCGACGTGGGGGGGCGAGAC.

This clone was observed many times. Gene names and germline match the mouse. The read ends 4 residues early relative to the CDR3; the germline J gene fills the gap. The chain has TRBV5 and TRBJ1-1, with D perhaps matching TRBD1 (5 bases). From germline, CDR1 is LGHNA and CDR2 YNLKQL (reference sequence). V lost 1 base to trimming and J lost 4 bases, with 7 bases between them. The CDR3 runs 13 residues. CDR3 DNA (partial): TGTGCCAGCAGCCAAGTTCAGGGCACA. Residues: CASSQVQGT. The CDR3 in full is CASSQVQGTEVFF.

This clone was counted many times. Mouse germline and gene names are used. Read sequence stops 4 residues before the CDR3 end, and the germline J gene provides the missing end. The genes are TRBV5 and TRBJ2-3, with TRBD2 matching over 9 bases. Trimming removed 4 bases from V and 0 bases from J; junction bases left unmatched: 8. The CDR3 consists of 17 residues. The germline CDR1 and CDR2 sequences are LGHNA and YNLKQL (reference sequence). CDR3 DNA, as far as it was read: TGTGCCAGCAGCCCATCCCGGGACTGGGATAGTGCAGAA. It encodes CASSPSRDWDSAE. From start to end, the CDR3 is CASSPSRDWDSAETLYF.

This clone is termed medium-sized. The gene symbols are mouse symbols. The read stops 4 residues short of the end of the CDR3; the missing end is completed from the germline J gene. This chain links TRBV16 with TRBJ2-4, with a weak D call TRBD2 (6 bases). There are 12 residues in the CDR3. Germline CDR1 SGHSA, CDR2 FRNQAP. The CDR3: CASSSTGNTLYF. The CDR3 bases that were read are TGTGCAAGCAGCTCGACTGGAAAC. Full variable domain (outside the CDR3, taken from reference TRBV16 and TRBJ2-4): NAGVIQTPRHKVTGKGQEATLWCEPISGHSAVFWYRQTIVQGLEFLTYFRNQAPIDDSGMPKERFSAQMPNQSHSTLKIQSTQPQDSAVYLCASSSTGNTLYFGAGTRLSVL.

Details on this clone: Gene names are the mouse ones. Sequencing ends 4 residues short of the CDR3 end; the germline J gene provides the rest. The chain couples TRBV31 to TRBJ2-7; possibly TRBD2 for D (8 bases). V dropped 2 bases and J dropped 0 bases, with 14 bases sitting between them. The CDR3 totals 15 residues. Germline CDR1 is GKSSPN and CDR2 is SITVG. The CDR3 bases that were read are TGTGCCTGGAGTTCCAGGGGGGGCGCCTCCTAT. It codes for CAWSSRGGASY. The complete CDR3 sequence is CAWSSRGGASYEQYF.

This clone was counted many times. Mouse gene names and germline throughout. The missing CDR3 end, 4 residues past where the read stops, is filled in from the germline J gene. The chain uses TRBV1 and TRBJ2-7; TRBD2 aligns across 9 bases. This CDR3 spans 12 amino acids. In germline, CDR1 is NSQYPW, CDR2 LRSPGD (reference sequence). J gave up 3 bases and V 6 bases, and 0 bases lay outside the gene matches. CDR3: CTCRTGGYEQYF. The CDR3 DNA, read in part, is TGCACCTGCAGGACTGGGGGCTAT.

As for this clone: Gene labels here are mouse ones. The read terminates 4 residues ahead of where the CDR3 ends, so the germline J gene completes it. The chain employs TRBV16 and TRBJ2-1; a weak D match, TRBD1 (6 bases). V was trimmed by 3 bases and J by 3 bases, leaving 9 bases between them. The CDR3 contains 14 residues. Germline assignment: CDR1 SGHSA and CDR2 FRNQAP. The CDR3: CASSFWTVYAEQFF. The CDR3 DNA, read in part, is TGTGCAAGCAGCTTTTGGACAGTCTATGCT.